A single TCR beta chain is shown here with its context. The antigen is not known. This table comes from immunoSEQ multiplex PCR, and its TCRdb copy is limited to in-frame clones, with some not included. The sample lists over 90,000 clones, 91% seen once, with roughly 42% in the top ten. This record comes from a study of T cell responses to AZD1222 COVID-19 vaccine. Study outcomes and limitations: Of the AZD1222 recipients, only 5 or 6 were seropositive at baseline. Without day 14 samples, only post-peak T cell repertoires were studied. Reports say nearly half of spike-specific TCRs go after unmutated variant regions. A mostly white British donor set with more females was recruited, and clonal diversity was possibly underestimated.

The CDR3 extends over 15 amino acids. With V trimmed by 3 bases and J by 3 bases, 1 base remained unmatched. The germline V gene has CDR1 SGHAT and CDR2 FQNNGV. The origin of this receptor is an adult in good health. The material was peripheral blood, obtained on day 0 of AZD1222 vaccination. The chain joins TRBV11-2 to TRBJ2-5; 13 bases are a match to TRBD2. CDR3 sequence: CASSFGLAGEETQYF. The CDR3 bases are TGTGCCAGCAGCTTCGGACTAGCGGGAGAAGAGACCCAGTACTTC.